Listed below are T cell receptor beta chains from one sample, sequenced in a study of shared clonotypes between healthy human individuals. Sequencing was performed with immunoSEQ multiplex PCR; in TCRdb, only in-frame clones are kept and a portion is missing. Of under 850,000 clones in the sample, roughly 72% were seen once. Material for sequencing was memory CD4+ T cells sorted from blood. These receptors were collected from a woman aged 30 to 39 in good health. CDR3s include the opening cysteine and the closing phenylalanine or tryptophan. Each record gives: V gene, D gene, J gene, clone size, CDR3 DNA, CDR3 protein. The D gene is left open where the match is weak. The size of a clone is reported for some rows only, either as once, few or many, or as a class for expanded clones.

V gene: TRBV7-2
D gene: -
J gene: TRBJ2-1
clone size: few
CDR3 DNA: TGTGCCAGCAGCTTAACTGTTCTGGTCATGGGCCATGAGCAGTTCTTC
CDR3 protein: CASSLTVLVMGHEQFF

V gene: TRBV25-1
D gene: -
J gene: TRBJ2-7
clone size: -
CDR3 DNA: TGTGCCAGCAGTGAAGGTAGGCAGTTGGGCTACGAGCAGTACTTC
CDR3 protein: CASSEGRQLGYEQYF

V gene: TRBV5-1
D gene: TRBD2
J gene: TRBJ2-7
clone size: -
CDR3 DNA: TGCGCCAGCAGCTCGGGCCCTAGCGGCTACGAGCAGTACTTC
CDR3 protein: CASSSGPSGYEQYF

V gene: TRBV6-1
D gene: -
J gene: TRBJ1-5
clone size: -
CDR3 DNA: TGTGCCAGCAGTGAAGGGGGCAATTTGCAGCCCCAGCATTTT
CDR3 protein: CASSEGGNLQPQHF

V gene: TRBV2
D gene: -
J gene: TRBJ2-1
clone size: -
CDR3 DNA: TGTGCCAGCAGTCCGATTCCTAGTGGGGGTGAGCAGTTCTTC
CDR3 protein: CASSPIPSGGEQFF

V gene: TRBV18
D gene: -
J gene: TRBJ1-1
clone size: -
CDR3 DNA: TGTGCCAGCTCACTGCCGAACACTGAAGCTTTCTTT
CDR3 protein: CASSLPNTEAFF

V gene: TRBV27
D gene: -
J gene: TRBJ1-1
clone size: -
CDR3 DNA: TGTGCCAGCAGTTTATCCGGGACTTTAACTCCCAGCACTGAAGCTTTCTTT
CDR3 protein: CASSLSGTLTPSTEAFF

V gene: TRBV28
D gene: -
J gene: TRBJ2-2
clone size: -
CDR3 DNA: TGTGCCAGCAGTTTATTTGTAGGGACGAACACCGGGGAGCTGTTTTTT
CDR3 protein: CASSLFVGTNTGELFF

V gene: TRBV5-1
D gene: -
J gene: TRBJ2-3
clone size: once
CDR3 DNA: TGCGCCAGCAGCTTGGGCCAGGGAGATACGCAGTATTTT
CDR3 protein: CASSLGQGDTQYF

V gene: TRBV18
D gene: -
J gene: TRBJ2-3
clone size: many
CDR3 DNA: TGTGCCAGCTCACCAGACAGCGCGGGCACAGATACGCAGTATTTT
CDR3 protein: CASSPDSAGTDTQYF

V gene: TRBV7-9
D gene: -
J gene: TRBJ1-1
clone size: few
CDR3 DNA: TGTGCCAGCAGCTTAGCGGGGAACACTGAAGCTTTCTTT
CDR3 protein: CASSLAGNTEAFF

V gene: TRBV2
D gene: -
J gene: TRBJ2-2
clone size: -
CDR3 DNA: TGTGCCAGCAGTGGGACAGGCGGGGGGTCCGGGGAGCTGTTTTTT
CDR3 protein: CASSGTGGGSGELFF

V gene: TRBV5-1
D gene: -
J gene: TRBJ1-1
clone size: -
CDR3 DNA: TGCGCCAGCAGAAAAGACCTGAACACTGAAGCTTTCTTT
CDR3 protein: CASRKDLNTEAFF

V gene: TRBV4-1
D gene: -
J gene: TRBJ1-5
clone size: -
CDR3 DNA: TGCGCCAGCAGCCAATTCGGGGATCGCAATCAGCCCCAGCATTTT
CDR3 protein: CASSQFGDRNQPQHF

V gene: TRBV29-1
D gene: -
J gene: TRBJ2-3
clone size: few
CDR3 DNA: TGCAGCGTTGGGACCTCCGTTGGAGATACGCAGTATTTT
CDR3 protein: CSVGTSVGDTQYF

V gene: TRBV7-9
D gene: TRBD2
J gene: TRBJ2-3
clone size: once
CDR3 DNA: TGTGCCAGCAGCTTATTGGTAGCGGGAGGGGAAGATACGCAGTATTTT
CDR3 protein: CASSLLVAGGEDTQYF

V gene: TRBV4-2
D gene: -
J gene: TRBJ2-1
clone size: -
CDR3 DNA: TGTGCCAGCAGCCAAGAGTGGCAGGGCTACAATGAGCAGTTCTTC
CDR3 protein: CASSQEWQGYNEQFF

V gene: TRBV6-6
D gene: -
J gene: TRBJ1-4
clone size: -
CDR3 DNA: TGTGCCAGCGTCGCCGGACAGCAACCTAATGAAAAACTGTTTTTT
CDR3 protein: CASVAGQQPNEKLFF

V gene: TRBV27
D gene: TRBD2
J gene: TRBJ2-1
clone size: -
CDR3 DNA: TGTGCCAGCAGTTTAACTAGCGGGAGGGCGTTGGTAAATGAGCAGTTCTTC
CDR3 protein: CASSLTSGRALVNEQFF

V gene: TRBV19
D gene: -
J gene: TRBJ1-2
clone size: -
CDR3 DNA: TGTGCCAGTAGCCCCAACACACAGGGATTTTATGGCTACACCTTC
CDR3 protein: CASSPNTQGFYGYTF

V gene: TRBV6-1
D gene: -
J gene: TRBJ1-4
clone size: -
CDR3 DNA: TGTGCCAGCAGTGAATATTCAGGGTCTCTTGCAACTAATGAAAAACTGTTTTTT
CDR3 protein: CASSEYSGSLATNEKLFF

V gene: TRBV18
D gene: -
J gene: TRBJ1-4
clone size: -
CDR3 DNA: TGTGCCAGCTCACCCGCTACATCGGGGACTGAAAAACTGTTTTTT
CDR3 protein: CASSPATSGTEKLFF